These 28 T cell receptor beta chains came from one sample sequenced in a study of cytomegalovirus exposure and HLA in healthy donors. Measured with immunoSEQ multiplex PCR; TCRdb has only the in-frame clones, and not every one. Of 200,000 to 250,000 clones listed, just over 90% are singletons. Sequencing used PBMCs. The receptor source for this set is a woman under 30 in good health and CMV-seronegative.

The gene calls are TRBV18 and TRBJ1-1; weak D call: TRBD1 (6 bases). The CDR3 contains 16 residues. The germline V and J ends were trimmed by 2 bases and 5 bases, with 18 bases remaining between them. Germline-derived CDR1 and CDR2 are KGHSH and LQKENI. The CDR3 protein is CASSPGQLGWGTEAFF. The CDR3 DNA reads TGTGCCAGCTCACCAGGACAGCTCGGTTGGGGAACTGAAGCTTTCTTT. Based on the CDR3 plus reference TRBV18 and TRBJ1-1, the full variable domain is NAGVMQNPRHLVRRRGQEARLRCSPMKGHSHVYWYRQLPEEGLKFMVYLQKENIIDESGMPKERFSAEFPKEGPSILRIQQVVRGDSAAYFCASSPGQLGWGTEAFFGQGTRLTVV.

The rearrangement joins TRBV5-1 to TRBJ1-5; tentative D call: TRBD1 (5 bases). Per the germline V gene, CDR1 is SGHRS and CDR2 is YFSETQ. Trimming pared 4 bases from V and 3 bases from J, leaving 11 bases between. The CDR3 consists of 14 residues. The chain's CDR3 is CASSPTGDNQPQHF. The CDR3 nucleotides are TGCGCCAGCAGCCCTACAGGTGACAATCAGCCCCAGCATTTT.

This chain links TRBV5-4 with TRBJ2-7; 9 bases are shared with TRBD1. With 1 base clipped from V and 7 bases from J, the junction kept 9 bases outside the gene matches. The CDR3 sequence is 15 residues long. Germline CDR1 and CDR2: SGHNT and YYREEE (reference sequence). Written as DNA, the CDR3 is TGTGCCAGCAGCTTGCCTGGGACAGGGTCGGGGGAGCAGTACTTC. Amino acid sequence: CASSLPGTGSGEQYF.

The chain is built from TRBV7-9 and TRBJ1-1; D unclear. Trimming cost V 4 bases and J 1 base, with 10 bases left between them. This CDR3 contains 14 residues. Per the germline V gene, CDR1 is SEHNR and CDR2 is FQNEAQ (reference sequence). The CDR3 protein is CASSSLAGNTEAFF. In DNA, the CDR3 is TGTGCCAGCAGCTCCTTGGCGGGGAACACTGAAGCTTTCTTT.

J is TRBJ2-7 and V is TRBV5-4, with 14 nucleotides matching TRBD2. Germline assignment: CDR1 SGHNT and CDR2 YYREEE (reference sequence). The V and J ends lost 4 bases and 8 bases, in that order; junction bases with no gene match: 14. CDR3 length: 17 amino acids. In DNA form, the CDR3 reads TGTGCCAGCAGCCCCAGCGTATTGACTAGCGGGAGGGCCCAGCAGTACTTC. Translated, it gives CASSPSVLTSGRAQQYF.

The rearrangement joins TRBV9 to TRBJ2-5; TRBD2 matches 9 bases. The germline CDR1 and CDR2 sequences are SGDLS and YYNGEE. The V segment lost 0 bases and the J segment 5 bases; nucleotides outside the gene matches: 5. The length of the CDR3 is 15 residues. The CDR3 nucleotides read TGTGCCAGCAGCGTAGCTCTAGCGGGAAGGGAGACCCAGTACTTC. Protein: CASSVALAGRETQYF.

The chain recombines TRBV5-1 with TRBJ2-7; D possibly corresponds to TRBD1 (6 bases). This CDR3 has 12 residues. Trimming shortened V by 2 bases and J by 4 bases, and 7 bases separated the two germline ends. Germline lookup yields CDR1 SGHRS and CDR2 YFSETQ. The CDR3 region is CASSLQGYEQYF. CDR3 in DNA: TGCGCCAGCAGCTTACAGGGATACGAGCAGTACTTC.

J is TRBJ2-1 and V is TRBV28, with 9 bases identical to TRBD1. Germline V gene data show CDR1 as MDHEN and CDR2 as SYDVKM. This CDR3 contains 16 residues. Trimming took 5 bases from V and 4 from J; bases not matched to a gene: 9. The CDR3 loop reads CASSTAPGTGYNEQFF. CDR3 DNA sequence: TGTGCCAGCAGTACCGCCCCCGGGACAGGGTACAATGAGCAGTTCTTC.

This rearrangement joins TRBV13 to TRBJ2-7, with 8 bases aligning to TRBD2. The CDR3 loop spans 14 amino acids. With 2 bases clipped from V and 5 bases from J, the junction kept 5 bases outside the gene matches. CDR1 and CDR2 (germline): PRHDT, FYEKMQ (reference sequence). The CDR3: CASSLSGGIHEQYF. DNA of the CDR3: TGTGCCAGCAGCTTATCGGGAGGGATCCACGAGCAGTACTTC.

J is TRBJ2-1 and V is TRBV2; 14 positions match TRBD2. This CDR3 has 17 amino acids. Germline V lookup: CDR1 SNHLY, CDR2 FYNNEI. J lost 0 bases, V lost 8 bases, and 6 bases had no gene match. CDR3 sequence: CASDRLAGGSSYNEQFF. CDR3 DNA sequence: TGTGCCAGCGATAGACTAGCGGGGGGGAGCTCCTACAATGAGCAGTTCTTC.

In nucleotides, the CDR3 is TGTGCCAGCAGCCAACCTTCACTAGCTAGCGAGCAGTACTTC. Protein product: CASSQPSLASEQYF. This sequence joins TRBV14 and TRBJ2-7, with D maybe TRBD2 (6 bases). This CDR3 has 14 amino acids. Deletions cut 2 bases from V and 6 bases from J, with 14 bases between. Germline CDR1 reads SGHDN; CDR2 reads FVKESK.

The CDR3 coding sequence is TGTGCCAGCAGTCGCGGGGAGCATAGGCAGTACTTC. It is translated as CASSRGEHRQYF. The chain employs TRBV28 and TRBJ2-7, with TRBD2 as a possible D gene (6 bases). Trimming took off 5 bases at V and 9 bases at J, with 14 bases between the two ends. Germline V lookup: CDR1 MDHEN, CDR2 SYDVKM. The CDR3 loop spans 12 amino acids.

The rearrangement joins TRBV19 to TRBJ1-3; D perhaps matches TRBD1 (5 bases). The CDR3 covers 12 residues. V lost 10 bases to trimming and J lost 4 bases, with 11 bases between them. Germline V gene sequence: CDR1 LNHDA, CDR2 SQIVND (reference sequence). The CDR3 DNA reads TGTGCCACCTCTGGGGCCGGAAACACCATATATTTT. Residues: CATSGAGNTIYF. Based on the CDR3 plus reference TRBV19 and TRBJ1-3, the full variable domain is DGGITQSPKYLFRKEGQNVTLSCEQNLNHDAMYWYRQDPGQGLRLIYYSQIVNDFQKGDIAEGYSVSREKKESFPLTVTSAQKNPTAFYLCATSGAGNTIYFGEGSWLTVV.

The genes are TRBV21-1 and TRBJ2-1; the D segment call TRBD2 is taken from the table without a DNA check. TRBV21-1 is an annotated pseudogene. The CDR3 is 15 residues long. CDR3 nucleotides: TGTGCCAACCCCTTCGTTCCCGGGAGCTACAATGAGCAGTTCTTC. As protein: CANPFVPGSYNEQFF.

The V and J genes are TRBV9 and TRBJ2-3; no reliable D call. The CDR3 runs 16 residues. CDR1 and CDR2 from the germline V gene are SGDLS and YYNGEE. Deletions cut 4 bases from V and 0 bases from J, with 15 bases between. The CDR3: CASSLTAAVSTDTQYF. In DNA form, the CDR3 reads TGTGCCAGCAGCCTCACCGCCGCGGTTAGCACAGATACGCAGTATTTT. Looking up the rest from reference TRBV9 and TRBJ2-3 gives the full variable domain: DSGVTQTPKHLITATGQRVTLRCSPRSGDLSVYWYQQSLDQGLQFLIQYYNGEERAKGNILERFSAQQFPDLHSELNLSSLELGDSALYFCASSLTAAVSTDTQYFGPGTRLTVL.

The genes are TRBV28 and TRBJ2-1, with 9 bases lining up with TRBD1. The J segment lost 4 bases and the V segment lost 5 bases, leaving 3 bases of the junction unmatched. The CDR3 has 14 amino acids. The germline V gene encodes CDR1 MDHEN and CDR2 SYDVKM. The CDR3 DNA follows: TGTGCCAGCAGTGGGACAGGGAGGTACAATGAGCAGTTCTTC. Translating gives CASSGTGRYNEQFF.

This chain connects TRBV2 to TRBJ2-5; possible D gene TRBD2, 7 bases. Per the germline V gene, CDR1 is SNHLY and CDR2 is FYNNEI. The V and J ends lost 11 bases and 5 bases respectively, with 21 bases between them. This CDR3 has 14 residues. CDR3 in amino acids: CALVDGEGVETQYF. DNA of the CDR3: TGTGCCCTAGTGGACGGGGAGGGGGTTGAGACCCAGTACTTC.

The J gene is TRBJ1-4, the V gene TRBV5-1; D may be TRBD1 (5 bases). The V end was cut by 0 bases, the J end by 7 bases, with 13 bases between. Germline CDR1 reads SGHRS; CDR2 reads YFSETQ. This CDR3 has 15 amino acids. Here the CDR3 DNA reads TGCGCCAGCAGCTTGGATCAGGGTTTGGGTGAAAAACTGTTTTTT. Its protein is CASSLDQGLGEKLFF.

The CDR3 sequence is CASSVLGGETQYF. CDR3 sequence (DNA): TGTGCCAGCAGTGTCCTAGGCGGAGAGACCCAGTACTTC. V and J are TRBV6-4 and TRBJ2-5; D unclear. This CDR3 region has 13 residues. CDR1 MRHNA and CDR2 SNTAGT come from the germline V gene. Trimming pared 4 bases from V and 4 bases from J, leaving 10 bases between.

The chain uses TRBV30 and TRBJ1-4; perhaps TRBD1 as D (5 bases). The CDR3 runs 13 residues. From germline, CDR1 is GTSNPN and CDR2 SVGIG (reference sequence). The V gene lost 7 bases and the J gene lost 4 bases, with 13 bases spanning the gap. The CDR3 region is CASTRRVNEKLFF. DNA for the CDR3: TGTGCCTCGACGCGCAGGGTTAATGAAAAACTGTTTTTT. Full variable domain (rest looked up from reference TRBV30 and TRBJ1-4): SQTIHQWPATLVQPVGSPLSLECTVEGTSNPNLYWYRQAAGRGLQLLFYSVGIGQISSEVPQNLSASRPQDRQFILSSKKLLLSDSGFYLCASTRRVNEKLFFGSGTQLSVL.

This chain links TRBV7-2 with TRBJ2-7; 13 nucleotides agree with TRBD2. CDR1 and CDR2 from the germline V gene are SGHTA and FQGNSA. The trim removed 4 bases at V and 7 bases at J, leaving 4 bases unmatched. There are 14 residues in the CDR3. CDR3 in DNA: TGTGCCAGCAGCTACACGGGACTAGCGGGAGAGCAGTACTTC. Amino acid sequence: CASSYTGLAGEQYF.

There are a few counts of this clone. CDR3 loop: CASLAGSTDTQYF. The CDR3, as DNA: TGTGCCAGCCTAGCGGGGAGCACAGATACGCAGTATTTT. The rearrangement uses TRBV18 and TRBJ2-3; TRBD2 matches at 9 bases. The CDR3 has 13 amino acids. Per the germline V gene, CDR1 is KGHSH and CDR2 is LQKENI. J lost 0 bases, V lost 8 bases, and 0 bases had no gene match.

The rearrangement joins TRBV7-8 to TRBJ2-7; possibly TRBD2 for D (6 bases). The CDR3 loop spans 14 amino acids. Trimming pared 3 bases from V and 4 bases from J, leaving 13 bases between. Germline V gene sequence: CDR1 SGHVS, CDR2 FQNEAQ. The DNA of the CDR3 is TGTGCCAGCAGCTTCCGGGACTTAACATACGAGCAGTACTTC. Amino acid sequence: CASSFRDLTYEQYF.

V gene TRBV5-1 combines with J gene TRBJ2-1, with D perhaps TRBD2 (5 bases). The CDR3 loop spans 10 amino acids. Looked up from germline, CDR1 is SGHRS and CDR2 is YFSETQ. Between the trimmed V and J ends, which lost 5 bases and 8 bases, there was a span of 5 bases. CDR3 in DNA: TGCGCCAGCAGGGGAGATGAGCAGTTCTTC. Translation gives CASRGDEQFF.

The chain is built from TRBV29-1 and TRBJ2-1; 8 bases map to TRBD2. The CDR3 is 15 amino acids. CDR1 SQVTM and CDR2 ANQGSEA come from the germline V gene. V lost 2 bases, J lost 7 bases, and 10 bases stayed unmatched. The chain's CDR3 is CSVEWTAGGGNEQFF. The CDR3, as DNA: TGCAGCGTTGAATGGACAGCCGGGGGGGGGAATGAGCAGTTCTTC.

V is TRBV6-6 and J is TRBJ2-5, with D possibly TRBD1 on 6 matching bases. CDR3 length: 14 amino acids. Per germline, CDR1 MNHNY and CDR2 SVGAGI (reference sequence). The V end lost 11 bases, the J end lost 1 base, and 17 bases lay between the germline ends. CDR3 nucleotides: TGTGCCTCCAGGGACCGGGACACCCAAGAGACCCAGTACTTC. Its translation: CASRDRDTQETQYF.

The V gene is TRBV27, the J gene TRBJ1-5, with a possible D match to TRBD1 (6 bases). The length of the CDR3 is 14 residues. CDR1 and CDR2 (germline): MNHEY, SMNVEV (reference sequence). V shed 2 bases and J shed 4 bases, with 9 bases lying between them. The CDR3 nucleotides are TGTGCCAGCAGTTTACGGGGGGCGAATCAGCCCCAGCATTTT. Amino acid sequence: CASSLRGANQPQHF.

This chain joins TRBV30 and TRBJ2-7; 7 bases are shared with TRBD1. The germline CDR1 and CDR2 sequences are GTSNPN and SVGIG (reference sequence). With 5 bases clipped from V and 2 bases from J, the junction kept 3 bases outside the gene matches. The CDR3 contains 12 residues. The CDR3 nucleotides are TGTGCCTGGGGGGACAGAACCTACGAGCAGTACTTC. Its translation is CAWGDRTYEQYF.